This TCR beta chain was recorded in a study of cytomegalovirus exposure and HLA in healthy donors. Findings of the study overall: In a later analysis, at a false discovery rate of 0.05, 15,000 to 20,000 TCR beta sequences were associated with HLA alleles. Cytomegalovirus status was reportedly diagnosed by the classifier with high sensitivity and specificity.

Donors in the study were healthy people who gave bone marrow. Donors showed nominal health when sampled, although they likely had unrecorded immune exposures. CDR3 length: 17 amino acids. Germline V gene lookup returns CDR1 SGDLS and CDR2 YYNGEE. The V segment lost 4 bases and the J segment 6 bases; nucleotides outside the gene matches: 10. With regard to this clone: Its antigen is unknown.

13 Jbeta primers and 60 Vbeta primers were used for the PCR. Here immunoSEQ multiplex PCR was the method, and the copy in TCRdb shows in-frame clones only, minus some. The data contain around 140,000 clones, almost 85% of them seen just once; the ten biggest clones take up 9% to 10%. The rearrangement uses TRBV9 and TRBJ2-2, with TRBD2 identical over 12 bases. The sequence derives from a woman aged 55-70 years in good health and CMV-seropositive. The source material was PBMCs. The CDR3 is CASSFGLAGGRSGELFF. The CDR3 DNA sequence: TGTGCCAGCAGCTTTGGGCTAGCGGGAGGGAGGTCCGGGGAGCTGTTTTTT.